These T cell receptor beta chains were read from a single sample in a study of T cells expressing NK-cell markers. Reanalyzing the 5' RACE reads, TCRdb keeps one entry per CDR3 protein, without DNA. This repertoire includes 300,000 to 450,000 distinct CDR3 sequences. The specimen was blood T cells: a sorted CD56 or NKG2C T cell subset, CD4+ or CD8+ T cells, or bulk PBMC T cells (not recorded which). These receptors came from a man aged 18-69 years in good health. CDR3s include the opening cysteine and the closing phenylalanine or tryptophan.

j_call v_call cdr3_length cdr3_aa
TRBJ2-4 TRBV5-1 16 CASSLVTALAKNIQYF
TRBJ2-1 TRBV5-1 17 CASSLGGGGLFYNEQFF
TRBJ1-1 TRBV18 15 CASSPQQGADTEAFF
TRBJ2-7 TRBV28 16 CASSPTTGTGSYEQYF
TRBJ2-5 TRBV29-1 14 CSVSTGTTKETQYF
TRBJ2-5 TRBV7-6 16 CASNNRGGKHQRTQYF
TRBJ1-4 TRBV10-3 13 CAIRRSLGEKLFF
TRBJ2-5 TRBV15 14 CATSRWGKGETQYF
TRBJ1-5 TRBV20-1 14 CSARGAGRNQPQHF
TRBJ1-4 TRBV14 15 CASSQAGDTNEKLFF
TRBJ1-1 TRBV5-1 12 CASSPGTGQAFF
TRBJ2-7 TRBV5-1 14 CASSLGRDFYEQYF
TRBJ2-7 TRBV4-1 16 CASSQGQGQGPIEQYF
TRBJ1-1 TRBV7-6 13 CASSGGGWTEAFF
TRBJ2-3 TRBV7-2 13 CASRRDGGVTQYF
TRBJ2-7 TRBV18 13 CASSPANGGEQYF
TRBJ2-1 TRBV7-9 17 CASSPTRAALERNEQFF
TRBJ1-6 TRBV20-1 13 CSAQLGASAALHF
TRBJ1-6 TRBV7-2 14 CASRRGAVNSPLHF
TRBJ1-2 TRBV12-3/TRBV12-4 12 CASSTGFRGYTF
TRBJ2-5 TRBV29-1 14 CSVEDFGAGETQYF
TRBJ1-6 TRBV5-1 13 CASSGLPNSPLHF
TRBJ1-2 TRBV9 16 CASSRSSTNRVEGYTF
TRBJ1-6 TRBV7-2 15 CASSPQGYDNSPLHF
TRBJ1-2 TRBV28 15 CASTPGVTGRRDYTF
TRBJ2-7 TRBV27 15 CASSFDGQFSYEQYF
TRBJ2-1 TRBV5-1 17 CASSLAAGSGSYNEQFF
TRBJ2-3 TRBV9 13 CASSVRGEDTQYF
TRBJ2-1 TRBV6-1 16 CASTPPGTSSYNEQFF
TRBJ1-3 TRBV9 15 CASSVSAGSGNTIYF
TRBJ2-3 TRBV7-7 15 CASSLGSGATDTQYF
TRBJ2-3 TRBV6-5 15 CASSYLAGGIDTQYF